This T cell receptor (beta chain) was documented in a study of T-cell reconstitution after alpha-beta-depleted transplantation in children. For TCRbeta, the library was prepared with unique molecular identifiers. TCRdb itself ran the PCR reads through MiXCR, one entry per CDR3 protein. Counted here are about 220,000 distinct CDR3 sequences, around a sixth occurring once; the ten biggest clones make up roughly two fifths. The CDR3 totals 14 residues. From germline, CDR1 is MNHEY and CDR2 SVGAGI. The V end lost 0 bases, the J end lost 2 bases, and 7 bases lay between the germline ends. General study findings and limits: Newly generated T cells supplied most T-cell counts and diversity one year post-transplant. In patients about two months after transplant, alpha-beta T cells reportedly arose from several hundred expanded graft clones.

This clonotype has more than one count but fewer than ten. The antigen remains unidentified. The starting material was PBMCs, mostly from graft donor cells, obtained 360 days after TCRalphabeta/CD19-depleted stem cell transplant. The chain uses TRBV6-5 and TRBJ1-1; D uncertain. This receptor was obtained from a male patient aged 2-10 years who had a stem cell transplant for acute lymphoblastic leukemia, so the T cells may come from the graft donor. The CDR3 nucleotides are TGTGCCAGCAGTTACTCGAAAGGTAACACTGAAGCTTTCTTT. This encodes CASSYSKGNTEAFF.